One and the same sample provided the 15 T cell receptor beta chains below, sequenced in a study of shared clonotypes between healthy human individuals. Clones were sequenced by immunoSEQ multiplex PCR, and TCRdb holds only the in-frame ones, with some missing. The sample carries some 630,000 clones, roughly 78% recorded once. The specimen was memory CD4+ T cells sorted from blood. Subset meaning: CD45RA-negative fraction. Receptors originate from a woman aged 30 to 39 in good health.

In this sample, this clone turned up once. The J gene is TRBJ2-5, the V gene TRBV7-6; D might be TRBD1 (5 bases). V was pared by 0 bases and J by 4 bases, with 12 bases between. The CDR3 has 15 amino acids. Germline V gene sequence: CDR1 SGHVS, CDR2 FNYEAQ. The CDR3 is CASSLALGVTETQYF. The DNA for the CDR3 is TGTGCCAGCAGCTTAGCTTTAGGGGTTACAGAGACCCAGTACTTC. Full variable domain (outside the CDR3, taken from reference TRBV7-6 and TRBJ2-5): GAGVSQSPRYKVTKRGQDVALRCDPISGHVSLYWYRQALGQGPEFLTYFNYEAQQDKSGLPNDRFSAERPEGSISTLTIQRTEQRDSAMYRCASSLALGVTETQYFGPGTRLLVL.

The chain couples TRBV28 to TRBJ1-1; D is ambiguous. V was pared by 2 bases and J by 1 base, with 8 bases between. This CDR3 has 14 amino acids. Germline V CDR1 and CDR2: MDHEN, SYDVKM. The CDR3 here is CASSLVNRNTEAFF. The CDR3 bases are TGTGCCAGCAGTTTAGTGAACCGGAACACTGAAGCTTTCTTT.

The chain has TRBV2 and TRBJ2-7; the match to TRBD2 covers 13 bases. This CDR3 is built from 14 residues. Germline V gene sequence: CDR1 SNHLY, CDR2 FYNNEI. V lost 7 bases to trimming and J lost 4 bases; unmatched junction nucleotides: 4. CDR3 sequence: CASKGTSGTYEQYF. The CDR3 nucleotides read TGTGCCAGCAAAGGGACTAGCGGGACGTACGAGCAGTACTTC. Complete variable domain (other parts from reference TRBV2 and TRBJ2-7): EPEVTQTPSHQVTQMGQEVILRCVPISNHLYFYWYRQILGQKVEFLVSFYNNEISEKSEIFDDQFSVERPDGSNFTLKIRSTKLEDSAMYFCASKGTSGTYEQYFGPGTRLTVT.

This clone showed up just once. This sequence joins TRBV11-2 and TRBJ2-4, with TRBD2 matching 10 bases. Germline V gene sequence: CDR1 SGHAT, CDR2 FQNNGV. After removal of 6 bases from V and 2 bases from J, the junction contained 13 bases not matched to a gene. The CDR3 spans 18 residues. For the CDR3, the DNA is TGTGCCAGCAGTCAGCGGGAGGGCCTGGCTCTAACCAAAAACATTCAGTACTTC. Translated, it gives CASSQREGLALTKNIQYF. The complete variable domain, with remaining parts taken from reference TRBV11-2 and TRBJ2-4, reads EAGVAQSPRYKIIEKRQSVAFWCNPISGHATLYWYQQILGQGPKLLIQFQNNGVVDDSQLPKDRFSAERLKGVDSTLKIQPAKLEDSAVYLCASSQREGLALTKNIQYFGAGTRLSVL.

The chain employs TRBV7-2 and TRBJ2-6; D is unclear. V was cut by 1 base and J by 4 bases, with 8 bases left in between. Germline CDR1 reads SGHTA; CDR2 reads FQGNSA. This CDR3 is built from 15 residues. CDR3: CASSLVWAGANVLTF. Written as DNA, the CDR3 is TGTGCCAGCAGCTTAGTTTGGGCCGGGGCCAACGTCCTGACTTTC.

The chain uses TRBV29-1 and TRBJ2-3, with 10 bases matching TRBD1. From germline, CDR1 is SQVTM and CDR2 ANQGSEA. This CDR3 has 14 residues. V lost 5 bases, J lost 4 bases, and 6 bases stayed unmatched. The CDR3 coding sequence is TGCAGCGTTAGGACAGGGGGTGGGCCAGATACGCAGTATTTT. Its protein product is CSVRTGGGPDTQYF.

This clone occurred many times. V and J are TRBV19 and TRBJ2-2, with 7 bases lining up with TRBD1. Germline CDR1 LNHDA, CDR2 SQIVND (reference sequence). V shed 5 bases and J 3 bases; nucleotides not matched to a gene: 9. The length of the CDR3 is 16 residues. The CDR3 DNA reads TGTGCCAGTAGTCGAACCCCAACAGGGGACACCGGGGAGCTGTTTTTT. This gives the protein CASSRTPTGDTGELFF.

V is TRBV5-4 and J is TRBJ2-7, with TRBD2 matching over 7 bases. This CDR3 is built from 15 residues. Unmatched junction bases numbered 12, after V lost 4 bases and J lost 5 bases. Germline V gene data show CDR1 as SGHNT and CDR2 as YYREEE (reference sequence). As DNA, the CDR3 is TGTGCCAGCAGCCTCCGGGGCGGGAGTGGAGACGAGCAGTACTTC. Encoded protein: CASSLRGGSGDEQYF.

The CDR3 region has the DNA TGCGCCAGCAGTCGGGATCGGAATGAAAAACTGTTTTTT. Its translation: CASSRDRNEKLFF. The V call is TRBV10-2, the J call TRBJ1-4; no clear D gene. The V gene's germline CDR1 is WSHSY and CDR2 SAAADI. V gave up 5 bases and J gave up 5 bases, with 9 bases separating them. This CDR3 has 13 residues.

This clone was found a few times. The chain links TRBV19 to TRBJ2-7, with D unresolved. The germline CDR1 and CDR2 sequences are LNHDA and SQIVND (reference sequence). Trimming took 4 bases from V and 4 from J, leaving 8 bases between them. This CDR3 has 12 amino acids. The CDR3 loop reads CASSTRRYEQYF. The CDR3 nucleotides are TGTGCCAGTAGTACCCGACGGTACGAGCAGTACTTC. Filled out from reference TRBV19 and TRBJ2-7, the complete variable domain reads DGGITQSPKYLFRKEGQNVTLSCEQNLNHDAMYWYRQDPGQGLRLIYYSQIVNDFQKGDIAEGYSVSREKKESFPLTVTSAQKNPTAFYLCASSTRRYEQYFGPGTRLTVT.

This chain connects TRBV27 to TRBJ2-2; D is perhaps TRBD2 (7 bases). CDR1 and CDR2 from the germline V gene are MNHEY and SMNVEV (reference sequence). Trimming left V 2 bases short and J 2 bases short, with 18 bases between. The CDR3 has 18 residues. CDR3 bases: TGTGCCAGCAGTTTACGGGGGGCCTTTCTAGCAAACACCGGGGAGCTGTTTTTT. It codes for CASSLRGAFLANTGELFF.

The chain recombines TRBV11-2 with TRBJ2-1, with D perhaps matching TRBD2 (5 bases). The V end was cut by 3 bases, the J end by 0 bases, with 9 bases between. The length of the CDR3 is 15 residues. The germline gives CDR1 SGHAT, CDR2 FQNNGV. CDR3 nucleotides: TGTGCCAGCAGCTTTGAGCGGAGCTCCTACAATGAGCAGTTCTTC. Translation: CASSFERSSYNEQFF.

The CDR3 nucleotides read TGTGCCAGTAACGCCATGGTGAACACTGAAGCTTTCTTT. Translated, it gives CASNAMVNTEAFF. The chain combines TRBV19 with TRBJ1-1; D gene uncertain. There are 13 residues in the CDR3. Trimming removed 7 bases at V and 0 bases at J, with 9 bases between. The germline V gene encodes CDR1 LNHDA and CDR2 SQIVND (reference sequence).

The rearrangement links TRBV4-1 to TRBJ2-1; D may be TRBD2 (5 bases). V shed 4 bases and J shed 2 bases, with 18 bases lying between them. The germline V gene has CDR1 MGHRA and CDR2 YSYEKL. This CDR3 comprises 17 residues. CDR3 region: CASSPVTSGATYNEQFF. The CDR3 nucleotides read TGCGCCAGCAGCCCAGTCACAAGCGGTGCTACCTACAATGAGCAGTTCTTC.

This clone was recorded a few times. The chain joins TRBV6-1 to TRBJ1-5; unclear D gene. CDR1 is MNHNS, CDR2 SASEGT, per germline. Trimming removed 6 bases from V and 6 bases from J, with 12 bases in between. The CDR3 sequence is 13 residues long. The CDR3 bases are TGTGCCAGCAGGGCTACGGCGGGTCAGCCCCAGCATTTT. The encoded protein is CASRATAGQPQHF.